These 12 T cell receptor beta chains came from one sample sequenced in a study of response to subunit inactivated influenza vaccine. Each CDR3 protein is one row after TCRdb ran MiXCR on the RT-PCR reads. The sample has 860,000 or so distinct CDR3 sequences; around 20% are singletons. The source material was PBMCs from blood, sampled approximately 5 days after vaccination. Receptor source: a man between 50 and 59 years old who received an inactivated influenza vaccine.

At least ten counts were recorded for this clonotype. The chain is built from TRBV20-1 and TRBJ1-4; 7 bases agree with TRBD1. CDR3 length: 16 amino acids. The trim removed 1 base at V and 3 bases at J, leaving 8 bases unmatched. Germline V gene sequence: CDR1 DFQATT, CDR2 SNEGSKA (reference sequence). The CDR3 DNA reads as TGCAGTGCTAGAGCCGACAGGGCATCGGCTAATGAAAAACTGTTTTTT. Its translation: CSARADRASANEKLFF.

The chain combines TRBV29-1 with TRBJ2-3; TRBD2 matches at 7 bases. Germline lookup yields CDR1 SQVTM and CDR2 ANQGSEA. This CDR3 has 14 residues. The trim removed 4 bases at V and 3 bases at J, leaving 7 bases unmatched. DNA of the CDR3: TGCAGCGTTGCGGCTAGCGGTCTTACAGATACGCAGTATTTT. Amino acids: CSVAASGLTDTQYF.

This clonotype occurred a few times. The CDR3, as DNA: TGCAGCGTTACTTGGACATATTCGGATACGCAGTATTTT. Protein product: CSVTWTYSDTQYF. The V gene is TRBV29-1, the J gene TRBJ2-3; possibly TRBD1 for D (5 bases). CDR3 size: 13 residues. V was shortened by 5 bases and J by 6 bases, with 15 bases between the two germline ends. Germline-derived CDR1 and CDR2 are SQVTM and ANQGSEA.

The J gene is TRBJ2-3, the V gene TRBV2; tentatively, D is TRBD2 (6 bases). This CDR3 contains 16 residues. Germline V gives CDR1 SNHLY, CDR2 FYNNEI. Trimming left V 7 bases short and J 1 base short, with 18 bases between. The DNA for the CDR3 is TGTGCCAGCATAGGTTGGATGGGCGGGGGCACAGATACGCAGTATTTT. Protein: CASIGWMGGGTDTQYF.

The V call is TRBV6-2 or TRBV6-3, the J call TRBJ2-7, with D tentatively TRBD2 (5 bases). The CDR3 is 14 residues long. V lost 5 bases and J lost 0, with 11 bases in between. The germline CDR1 and CDR2 sequences are MNHEY and SVGEGT. The CDR3 DNA sequence: TGTGCCAGCAGTGCAGGACTGTACTCCTACGAGCAGTACTTC. Protein sequence: CASSAGLYSYEQYF.

This clonotype was counted between two and nine times. The chain combines TRBV7-2 with TRBJ2-1, with 7 bases that match TRBD1. CDR1 is SGHTA and CDR2 is FQGNSA in the germline V gene. V trimming: 5 bases; J trimming: 2 bases; junction bases outside the gene matches: 6. The CDR3 covers 15 residues. The CDR3 DNA reads TGTGCCAGCAGCCCAGAAGGGGGCGCCTACAATGAGCAGTTCTTC. This codes for CASSPEGGAYNEQFF. Looking up the rest from reference TRBV7-2 and TRBJ2-1 gives the full variable domain: GAGVSQSPSNKVTEKGKDVELRCDPISGHTALYWYRQSLGQGLEFLIYFQGNSAPDKSGLPSDRFSAERTGGSVSTLTIQRTQQEDSAVYLCASSPEGGAYNEQFFGPGTRLTVL.

This chain uses TRBV28 with TRBJ2-1, with 9 bases aligning to TRBD1. Germline CDR1 reads MDHEN; CDR2 reads SYDVKM. This CDR3 has 15 amino acids. V dropped 5 bases and J dropped 2; count of bases not matched to a gene: 4. The CDR3 nucleotides read TGTGCCAGCAGTACAGGGACAGGGCCCTACAATGAGCAGTTCTTC. Residues: CASSTGTGPYNEQFF.

The chain employs TRBV11-2 and TRBJ1-1; D unresolved. Trimming took 5 bases from V and 1 from J, leaving 20 bases between them. CDR1 and CDR2 (germline): SGHAT, FQNNGV. This CDR3 has 17 amino acids. The CDR3 sequence is CASSIRRPRSTNTEAFF. CDR3 bases: TGTGCCAGCAGCATTAGAAGGCCCAGGAGCACGAACACTGAAGCTTTCTTT.

The chain joins TRBV20-1 to TRBJ2-5, with 8 bases that match TRBD1. V shed 3 bases and J 4 bases; nucleotides not matched to a gene: 7. There are 14 residues in the CDR3. Germline CDR1 reads DFQATT; CDR2 reads SNEGSKA (reference sequence). CDR3 nucleotide sequence: TGCAGTGCTAGTCAATCCAGGGGGCCAGAGACCCAGTACTTC. Translating it yields CSASQSRGPETQYF.

This clonotype occurred many times. The chain combines TRBV29-1 with TRBJ2-1; D is ambiguous. Trimming shortened V by 4 bases and J by 3 bases, and 13 bases separated the two germline ends. Germline values: CDR1 SQVTM, CDR2 ANQGSEA. This CDR3 is built from 14 residues. CDR3 sequence reads: CSVGSPENYNEQFF. CDR3 nucleotides: TGCAGCGTTGGGTCCCCAGAGAACTACAATGAGCAGTTCTTC.

This clonotype was picked up a small number of times. V usage is TRBV10-3 and J usage is TRBJ2-3, with TRBD2 matching over 8 bases. With V trimmed by 1 base and J by 1 base, 4 bases remained unmatched. Per the germline V gene, CDR1 is ENHRY and CDR2 is SYGVKD. The CDR3 covers 16 residues. CDR3 loop: CAISELQTSGTDTQYF. The CDR3 DNA reads as TGTGCCATCAGTGAGTTACAGACTAGCGGCACAGATACGCAGTATTTT.

This clonotype was counted only a few times. For the CDR3, the DNA is TGTGCCAGCACTGACGTACAGGGCCCAACTGAAGCTTTCTTT. This translates into CASTDVQGPTEAFF. The J gene is TRBJ1-1, the V gene TRBV28, with a possible D match to TRBD1 (6 bases). Germline loops: CDR1 MDHEN, CDR2 SYDVKM. V was pared by 7 bases and J by 5 bases, with 17 bases between. The CDR3 is made up of 14 amino acids. The variable domain in full, completed from reference TRBV28 and TRBJ1-1, reads DVKVTQSSRYLVKRTGEKVFLECVQDMDHENMFWYRQDPGLGLRLIYFSYDVKMKEKGDIPEGYSVSREKKERFSLILESASTNQTSMYLCASTDVQGPTEAFFGQGTRLTVV.